These T cell receptor beta chains were read from a single sample in a study of blood T cell repertoires in COVID-19. Libraries were prepared by immunoSEQ multiplex PCR; TCRdb keeps only in-frame clonotypes and omits some of them. Of a few hundred thousand clones in the sample, roughly 90% were seen once. The sequenced sample was peripheral blood. The receptor source for this set is a woman aged 30 to 39 with COVID-19, enrolled during active disease. The CDR3 runs from the conserved cysteine through the conserved F or W. D genes are given only for firm matches. The size of a clone is reported for some rows only, either as once, few or many, or as a class for expanded clones.

J | D | V | size | CDR3 | DNA
TRBJ2-7 | - | TRBV6-5 | - | CASSYQGGEQYF | TGTGCCAGCAGTTATCAGGGGGGCGAGCAGTACTTC
TRBJ1-3 | - | TRBV6-5 | - | CASSYSGIYGNTIYF | TGTGCCAGCAGTTATTCCGGGATATATGGAAACACCATATATTTT
TRBJ2-1 | TRBD2 | TRBV13 | - | CASEGRAEQFF | TGTGCCAGCGAAGGGAGGGCCGAGCAGTTCTTC
TRBJ1-2 | TRBD1 | TRBV2 | - | CASRVRGIQGYTF | TGTGCCAGCAGAGTCAGGGGGATCCAGGGCTACACCTTC
TRBJ2-7 | TRBD2 | TRBV5-1 | - | CASSPGRLAGGSSYEQYF | TGCGCCAGCAGCCCCGGGAGGCTAGCGGGAGGGAGCTCCTACGAGCAGTACTTC
TRBJ2-7 | TRBD1 | TRBV6-5 | - | CASSRDREREQYF | TGTGCCAGCAGTCGAGACAGGGAGCGGGAGCAGTACTTC
TRBJ2-3 | TRBD1 | TRBV30 | - | CAWSLGQEGTDTQYF | TGTGCCTGGAGTTTAGGACAGGAAGGAACAGATACGCAGTATTTT
TRBJ2-5 | TRBD1 | TRBV25-1 | few | CASSEYDRGWETQYF | TGTGCCAGCAGTGAATACGACAGGGGATGGGAGACCCAGTACTTC
TRBJ2-7 | - | TRBV21-1 | - | CASSFLDRDRDHEQYF | TGTGCCAGCAGCTTCCTTGACCGGGACAGGGACCACGAGCAGTACTTC
TRBJ1-1 | - | TRBV7-9 | - | CASSPGEGDTEAFF | TGTGCCAGCAGCCCAGGGGAGGGGGACACTGAAGCTTTCTTT
TRBJ2-6 | - | TRBV9 | - | CASSPDGGGGANVLTF | TGTGCCAGCAGCCCTGATGGGGGCGGAGGGGCCAACGTCCTGACTTTC
TRBJ2-6 | TRBD1 | TRBV9 | - | CASSVETGRGANVLTF | TGTGCCAGCAGCGTAGAGACAGGGCGGGGGGCCAACGTCCTGACTTTC
TRBJ2-7 | - | TRBV6-5 | - | CASSFAAVSSYEQYF | TGTGCCAGCAGTTTTGCAGCGGTCAGCTCCTACGAGCAGTACTTC
TRBJ2-1 | - | TRBV3-1/TRBV3-2 | - | CASSPQGTNAYNEQFF | TGTGCCAGCAGCCCCCAAGGGACAAACGCATACAATGAGCAGTTCTTC
TRBJ1-1 | TRBD1 | TRBV9 | - | CASSVGNRGTEAFF | TGTGCCAGCAGCGTTGGCAACAGGGGCACTGAAGCTTTCTTT
TRBJ2-1 | TRBD1 | TRBV28 | - | CASRRGQGLINEQFF | TGTGCCAGCAGACGAGGACAGGGACTGATTAATGAGCAGTTCTTC
TRBJ2-7 | - | TRBV5-1 | once | CASRPDRSLYEQYF | TGCGCCAGCAGACCCGACAGGAGCCTCTACGAGCAGTACTTC